This TCR beta chain appears in the sequencing data of a study of blood T cells in healthy people across ages. A few counts support this clonotype. A sample-barcoded 5' primer and a J-beta primer mix were used in a second PCR of roughly 7 to 11 cycles. A tag from a template-switch adaptor with 12 random nucleotides marked each cDNA molecule. From each sample, at least 2.5 million paired-end reads containing CDR3 were obtained. TCRdb re-called the 5' RACE reads through MiXCR, storing one row per CDR3 protein. The top ten hold 7.9% of the sample, which has fewer than 1.5 million distinct CDR3 sequences, roughly 45% seen once. Donor samples were obtained from healthy Caucasian individuals from Russia, aged about 6 to 90. CDR1 and CDR2 from the germline V gene are SGHAT and FQNNGV. This CDR3 has 15 residues. The V end was cut by 1 base, the J end by 3 bases, with 9 bases between.

The sequenced sample consisted of blood. The origin of this receptor is a woman aged 18-29 years in good health. The gene calls are TRBV11-2 and TRBJ1-4, with D hard to call. DNA for the CDR3: TGTGCCAGCAGCTTAGGGGCCGTCCCTAATGAAAAACTGTTTTTT. It is translated as CASSLGAVPNEKLFF. Together with reference TRBV11-2 and TRBJ1-4, the CDR3 gives the full variable domain: EAGVAQSPRYKIIEKRQSVAFWCNPISGHATLYWYQQILGQGPKLLIQFQNNGVVDDSQLPKDRFSAERLKGVDSTLKIQPAKLEDSAVYLCASSLGAVPNEKLFFGSGTQLSVL.